This T cell receptor (beta chain) was sequenced during a study of glioma-infiltrating T cells after dendritic cell vaccination. The assay was immunoSEQ multiplex PCR, and TCRdb's table has in-frame clones only and misses some. The sample records approximately 93,000 clones, less than 85% being singletons. General study results and limits: The cohort had few patients with full blood and tumor sets.

Regarding time point: after dendritic cell vaccination, including at tumor progression/relapse. Selection required adequate fresh-frozen tumor tissue plus more than two years' survival data. None of the glioblastoma patients had an isocitrate dehydrogenase mutation. The sample holds one count of this clone. The antigen remains undetermined. V dropped 9 bases and J dropped 6; count of bases not matched to a gene: 6. Per the germline V gene, CDR1 is LNHDA and CDR2 is SQIVND (reference sequence). This CDR3 is 12 amino acids long. Specimen: blood, collected after dendritic cell vaccination. This sequence joins TRBV19 and TRBJ1-2; TRBD1 aligns across 8 bases. The TCR originated in a human donor with glioblastoma. CDR3 DNA sequence: TGTGCCAGCGATAACAGGGGGAATGGCTACACCTTC. Residues: CASDNRGNGYTF.